This is a list of T cell receptor beta chains from one sample in a study of control samples from healthy donors and cancer patients. The protocol was immunoSEQ multiplex PCR, while the TCRdb copy is restricted to in-frame clones and leaves out a portion. The repertoire holds over 70,000 clones, with roughly 89% as singletons. The sequenced material came from blood. All receptors come from a woman aged 60 to 75 in good health. The CDR3 runs from the conserved cysteine through the conserved F or W. D genes are given only for firm matches. The size entry is marked missing in some rows and otherwise reads once, few, many or a size class.

CASSWQYLTGELFF	TGCGCCAGCAGCTGGCAGTATTTAACCGGGGAGCTGTTTTTT	once	NA	TRBV4-3	TRBJ2-2
CASSKTGGVAGELFF	TGTGCCAGCAGTAAGACAGGGGGGGTGGCCGGGGAGCTGTTTTTT	NA	TRBD1	TRBV6-5	TRBJ2-2
CASSTGVNSGANVLTF	TGTGCCAGCAGCACCGGGGTCAACTCTGGGGCCAACGTCCTGACTTTC	NA	NA	TRBV11-3	TRBJ2-6
CATSARPGQGFSEQFF	TGTGCCACCAGTGCCCGGCCGGGACAGGGGTTCAGTGAGCAGTTCTTC	NA	TRBD1	TRBV24-1	TRBJ2-1
CATSDLSTKQRGYTF	TGTGCCACCAGTGATTTGTCGACCAAACAAAGGGGCTACACCTTC	NA	NA	TRBV24-1	TRBJ1-2
CASSLSGGADTQYF	TGTGCTAGCAGCCTCAGCGGGGGGGCAGATACGCAGTATTTT	NA	TRBD2	TRBV7-7	TRBJ2-3
CAWSGTGNGYTF	TGTGCCTGGAGTGGGACAGGGAATGGCTACACCTTC	NA	TRBD1	TRBV30	TRBJ1-2
CASSQLGLAGTGELFF	TGTGCCAGCAGCCAACTCGGACTAGCGGGTACCGGGGAGCTGTTTTTT	NA	TRBD2	TRBV5-6	TRBJ2-2
CASSPLAVGELFF	TGTGCCAGCAGCCCACTAGCGGTCGGGGAGCTGTTTTTT	NA	TRBD2	TRBV3-1/TRBV3-2	TRBJ2-2
CASSLGTDAGYTF	TGTGCCAGCAGCCTTGGGACGGACGCTGGCTACACCTTC	NA	NA	TRBV2	TRBJ1-2
CASSLRSGEGTQYF	TGTGCCAGCAGCTTAAGGAGCGGGGAAGGGACCCAGTACTTC	NA	TRBD2	TRBV7-2	TRBJ2-5